This T cell receptor (beta chain) was found in a study of T cell repertoires in cytomegalovirus infection. Germline-derived CDR1 and CDR2 are MNHEY and SVGEGT. The CDR3 is made up of 14 amino acids. Deletions cut 10 bases from V and 0 bases from J, with 13 bases between. One entry per CDR3 protein, called by TCRdb with MiXCR from the reads. In the table there are approximately 250,000 distinct CDR3 sequences, roughly 9% of which are singletons. The sample taken for sequencing was PBMCs. This clonotype originated in a human donor in good health (CMV status not recorded). Some clones in this sample may be carry-over from other donors' samples. The chain carries TRBV6-2 or TRBV6-3 and TRBJ2-1, with D unclear. In DNA, the CDR3 is TGTGCCACCCAGAGGCTGAGCTCCTACAATGAGCAGTTCTTC. Its protein is CATQRLSSYNEQFF.